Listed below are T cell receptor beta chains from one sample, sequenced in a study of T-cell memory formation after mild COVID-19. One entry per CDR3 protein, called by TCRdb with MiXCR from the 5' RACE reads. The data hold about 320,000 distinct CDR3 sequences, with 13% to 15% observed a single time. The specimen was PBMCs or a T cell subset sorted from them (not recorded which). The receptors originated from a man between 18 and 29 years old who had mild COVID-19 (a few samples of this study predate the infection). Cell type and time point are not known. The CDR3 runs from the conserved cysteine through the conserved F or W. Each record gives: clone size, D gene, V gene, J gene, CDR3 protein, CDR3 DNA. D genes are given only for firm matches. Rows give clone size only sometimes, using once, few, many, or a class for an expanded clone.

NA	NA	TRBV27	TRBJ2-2	CASRRGAGELFF	TGTGCCAGCAGGAGGGGGGCCGGGGAGCTGTTTTTT
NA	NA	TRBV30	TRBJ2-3	CAWTGDTQYF	TGTGCCTGGACAGGGGATACGCAGTATTTT
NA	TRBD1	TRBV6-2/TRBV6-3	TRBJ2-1	CASRPGTEYNEQFF	TGTGCCAGCAGACCCGGGACAGAATACAATGAGCAGTTCTTC
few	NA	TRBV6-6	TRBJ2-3	CASGPPVLGTDTQYF	TGTGCCAGCGGCCCTCCGGTTTTGGGCACAGATACGCAGTATTTT
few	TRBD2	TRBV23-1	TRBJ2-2	CASSRDRTSGGPNTGELFF	TGCGCCAGCAGTCGGGACCGGACTAGCGGGGGCCCTAACACCGGGGAGCTGTTTTTT
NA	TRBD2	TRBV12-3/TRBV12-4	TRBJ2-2	CASSDSSGGGGELFF	TGTGCCAGCAGTGACTCTAGCGGGGGCGGCGGGGAGCTGTTTTTT
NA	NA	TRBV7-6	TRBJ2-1	CASTPLDNEQFF	TGTGCCAGCACGCCGTTGGACAATGAGCAGTTCTTC
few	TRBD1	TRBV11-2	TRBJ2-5	CATGIQGATETQYF	TGTGCCACGGGGATACAGGGGGCAACAGAGACCCAGTACTTC
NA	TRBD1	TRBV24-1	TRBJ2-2	CATSDSTGGKRTGELFF	TGTGCCACCAGTGATTCGACAGGGGGCAAGCGAACCGGGGAGCTGTTTTTT
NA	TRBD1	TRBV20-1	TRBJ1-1	CSAGGQGGTEAFF	TGCAGTGCCGGAGGACAGGGGGGTACTGAAGCTTTCTTT
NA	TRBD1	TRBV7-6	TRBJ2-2	CASSKSDRDGTGELFF	TGTGCCAGCAGCAAATCCGACAGGGACGGTACCGGGGAGCTGTTTTTT
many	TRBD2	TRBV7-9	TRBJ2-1	CASSLLAGGPNEQFF	TGTGCCAGCAGCCTCTTAGCGGGGGGGCCCAATGAGCAGTTCTTC
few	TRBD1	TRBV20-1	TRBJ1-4	CSAKTGVQEKLFF	TGCAGTGCCAAGACAGGGGTACAAGAAAAACTGTTTTTT
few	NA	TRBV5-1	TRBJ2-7	CASSLGGALPYEQYF	TGCGCCAGCAGCTTGGGAGGGGCCCTTCCCTACGAGCAGTACTTC
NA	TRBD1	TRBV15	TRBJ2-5	CATSRGGTGFGETQYF	TGTGCCACCAGCAGAGGCGGGACAGGGTTCGGGGAGACCCAGTACTTC
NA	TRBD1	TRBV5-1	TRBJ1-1	CASSFGTGSRYTEAFF	TGCGCCAGCAGCTTCGGGACAGGGTCGCGGTACACTGAAGCTTTCTTT
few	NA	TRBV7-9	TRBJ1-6	CASSQERGAYNSPLHF	TGTGCCAGCAGCCAGGAACGGGGCGCCTATAATTCACCCCTCCACTTT
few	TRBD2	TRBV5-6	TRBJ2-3	CASSLRLAGGRTDTQYF	TGTGCCAGCAGCTTGAGACTAGCGGGGGGGCGAACAGATACGCAGTATTTT
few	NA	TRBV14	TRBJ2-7	CAPDRGRENYEQYF	TGTGCACCAGATAGGGGAAGGGAAAATTACGAGCAGTACTTC
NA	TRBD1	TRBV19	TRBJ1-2	CASSISGGLSYGDGYTF	TGTGCCAGTAGTATTTCAGGGGGCCTATCCTATGGGGATGGCTACACCTTC
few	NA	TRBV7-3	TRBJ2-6	CASRDGTAGANVLTF	TGTGCCAGCAGGGACGGTACTGCGGGGGCCAACGTCCTGACTTTC
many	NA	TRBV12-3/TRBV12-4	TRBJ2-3	CASSWIERDTQYF	TGTGCCAGCAGCTGGATTGAGCGGGATACGCAGTATTTT
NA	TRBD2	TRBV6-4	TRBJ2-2	CASSDAAGGDELFF	TGTGCCAGCAGTGACGCTGCGGGAGGGGATGAGCTGTTTTTT
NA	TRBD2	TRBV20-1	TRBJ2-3	CSARSPWGVGGNTDTQYF	TGCAGTGCTAGATCCCCCTGGGGGGTGGGAGGGAACACAGATACGCAGTATTTT
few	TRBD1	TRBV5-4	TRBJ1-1	CASSLARQGTEAFF	TGTGCCAGCAGCTTGGCTCGACAGGGGACGGAAGCTTTCTTT
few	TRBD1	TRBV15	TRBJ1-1	CATSVTGVTEAFF	TGTGCCACCAGCGTGACAGGGGTCACTGAAGCTTTCTTT
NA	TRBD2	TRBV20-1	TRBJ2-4	CSARDPRAGGSNIQYF	TGCAGTGCTAGAGATCCGAGGGCGGGGGGGTCGAACATTCAGTACTTC